These 9 T cell receptor beta chains originate from one sample sequenced in a study of shared clonotypes between healthy human individuals. CD45RO negativity and positive selection for CCR7 defined naive CD8 cells, a population that excluded terminally differentiated effector memory CD45RA+ cells. Profiled with immunoSEQ multiplex PCR; TCRdb holds only in-frame clones, not every one. The sample yields about 2,200,000 clones, under 95% seen once. The sample consisted of naive CD8+ T cells from PBMCs. These receptors were collected from a man younger than 30 in good health. Some clones in this sample may be carry-over from other donors' samples.

The chain couples TRBV28 to TRBJ2-6; D remains ambiguous. The CDR3 sequence is 16 residues long. Deletions cut 5 bases from V and 0 bases from J, with 11 bases between. Germline CDR1 MDHEN, CDR2 SYDVKM. CDR3 DNA: TGTGCCAGCAGTCTTATAGTCGTCTCTGGGGCCAACGTCCTGACTTTC. It codes for CASSLIVVSGANVLTF.

The chain links TRBV28 to TRBJ1-1; 7 bases fit TRBD1. Trimming at V came to 5 bases and at J to 6 bases, leaving 0 bases not matched to a gene. The germline CDR1 and CDR2 sequences are MDHEN and SYDVKM. The CDR3 has 11 amino acids. CDR3 sequence reads: CASSTGAEAFF. The CDR3 DNA reads TGTGCCAGCAGTACAGGGGCTGAAGCTTTCTTT. The full variable domain, with the rest looked up from reference TRBV28 and TRBJ1-1, is DVKVTQSSRYLVKRTGEKVFLECVQDMDHENMFWYRQDPGLGLRLIYFSYDVKMKEKGDIPEGYSVSREKKERFSLILESASTNQTSMYLCASSTGAEAFFGQGTRLTVV.

The chain uses TRBV18 and TRBJ1-4, with TRBD1 as a possible D gene (5 bases). CDR3 length: 13 amino acids. Germline values: CDR1 KGHSH, CDR2 LQKENI. Deletions cut 3 bases from V and 7 bases from J, with 9 bases between. The DNA of the CDR3 is TGTGCCAGCTCACCCGGGGGGGGTGAAAAACTGTTTTTT. Translating it yields CASSPGGGEKLFF.

This chain links TRBV10-3 with TRBJ2-3; TRBD2 agrees at 10 bases. V dropped 3 bases and J dropped 1; count of bases not matched to a gene: 13. Germline lookup yields CDR1 ENHRY and CDR2 SYGVKD. The CDR3 has 19 amino acids. In DNA form, the CDR3 reads TGTGCCATCAGTGAAGTTTTGGCTAGCGGGGGCGAGGGCACAGATACGCAGTATTTT. Its translation is CAISEVLASGGEGTDTQYF.

This chain's CDR3 is CASSQVTDSPLYGYTF. The CDR3 DNA reads TGCGCCAGCAGCCAAGTTACCGACTCACCCCTCTATGGCTACACCTTC. The chain recombines TRBV4-3 with TRBJ1-2; D is unresolved. Trimming left V 1 base short and J 4 bases short, with 16 bases between. Looked up from germline, CDR1 is LGHNA and CDR2 is YSLEER. This CDR3 is built from 16 residues.

The chain employs TRBV11-2 and TRBJ2-7; weak D call: TRBD2 (6 bases). The CDR3 contains 16 residues. The ends were cut back, 2 bases at V and 3 bases at J, with 17 bases in the middle. Germline V gives CDR1 SGHAT, CDR2 FQNNGV. The CDR3 protein is CASSLHYRDWNYEQYF. The CDR3 DNA reads as TGTGCCAGCAGCTTACACTACCGGGACTGGAACTACGAGCAGTACTTC.

The V call is TRBV9, the J call TRBJ2-5; tentatively, D is TRBD1 or TRBD2 (6 bases each). Trimming took off 3 bases at V and 4 bases at J, with 13 bases between the two ends. Germline V gene lookup returns CDR1 SGDLS and CDR2 YYNGEE. The CDR3 covers 14 residues. The CDR3 region is CASSGSGAGETQYF. CDR3 DNA: TGTGCCAGCAGCGGGTCGGGGGCTGGAGAGACCCAGTACTTC.

The V call is TRBV28, the J call TRBJ2-7; TRBD2 matches 11 bases. V was pared by 5 bases and J by 4 bases, with 16 bases of the junction left unmatched. Germline CDR1 reads MDHEN; CDR2 reads SYDVKM. This CDR3 region has 18 residues. The CDR3: CASSLRGILAGGFYEQYF. As DNA, the CDR3 is TGTGCCAGCAGTCTAAGGGGTATCCTAGCGGGAGGATTTTACGAGCAGTACTTC.

A word on this clone: At one end the junction does not follow the germline gene, possibly because of a read error. This chain joins TRBV5-1 and TRBJ2-4; TRBD2 is a possible D gene (6 bases). There are 11 residues in the CDR3. Per germline, CDR1 SGHRS and CDR2 YFSETQ. CDR3 nucleotides: TGCGCCAGCAGCTTGGGATTAGCGGTGGTTTTC. It specifies CASSLGLAVVF.